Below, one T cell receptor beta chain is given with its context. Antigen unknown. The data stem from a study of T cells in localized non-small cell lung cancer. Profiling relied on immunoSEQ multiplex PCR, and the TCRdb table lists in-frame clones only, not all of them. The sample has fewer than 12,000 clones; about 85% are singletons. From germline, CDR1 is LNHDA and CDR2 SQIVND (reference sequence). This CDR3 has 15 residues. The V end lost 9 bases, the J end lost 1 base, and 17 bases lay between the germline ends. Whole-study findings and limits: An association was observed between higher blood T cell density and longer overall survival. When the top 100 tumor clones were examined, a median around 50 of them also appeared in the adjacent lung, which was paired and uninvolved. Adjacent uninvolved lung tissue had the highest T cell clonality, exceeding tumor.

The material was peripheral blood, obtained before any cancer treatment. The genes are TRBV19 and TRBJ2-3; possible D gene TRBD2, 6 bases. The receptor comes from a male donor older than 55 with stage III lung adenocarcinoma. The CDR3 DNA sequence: TGTGCCAGCACGGGGGTCGCGGGTGGCACAGATACGCAGTATTTT. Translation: CASTGVAGGTDTQYF.